This TCR beta chain was sequenced in a study of graft-versus-host responses after intestinal transplantation. Points on this clone: Its antigen is still unknown.

The method was immunoSEQ multiplex PCR; TCRdb's version includes in-frame clones alone and lacks a portion of them. This repertoire shows approximately 78,000 clones, around nine tenths found once; its top ten account for around 8%. The CDR3 runs 18 residues. Germline V gene lookup returns CDR1 SGDLS and CDR2 YYNGEE. V gave up 3 bases and J gave up 12 bases; unmatched junction bases: 25. This rearrangement joins TRBV9 to TRBJ1-1, with TRBD1 matching 8 bases. This TCR came from a human donor who was the organ donor for an intestinal transplant. The sample here was unstimulated CD8+ T cells sorted from spleen or lymph node cells, taken before transplant. The chain's CDR3 is CASSATSGGAGSRGATFF. The CDR3, as DNA: TGTGCCAGCAGCGCCACCTCAGGGGGCGCGGGGTCCAGGGGTGCGACTTTCTTT.